The source of this T cell receptor (beta chain) is a study of blood T cell repertoires in COVID-19. Study at large: The study counted Cohort 3 donors as recovered given two negative PCRs, clearance, or symptom resolution.

Germline CDR1 is MRHNA and CDR2 is SNTAGT. The CDR3 length is 16 residues. Trimming stripped 4 bases from V and 5 bases from J, with 18 bases between. In the original analysis: Scientists estimated how many nucleated cells there were by amplifying reference gene primers. Using immunoSEQ multiplex PCR, the repertoire was profiled, and TCRdb retains in-frame clones only, with some absent. V, J and clone size are taken as reported in that table, and D and trimming were inferred from the DNA itself. Of more than 200,000 clones detected, about nine tenths appear once; the ten largest clones hold roughly 7.2%.

Material: PBMCs or T cells enriched from blood (not recorded which). V usage is TRBV6-4 and J usage is TRBJ2-1; perhaps TRBD2 as D (6 bases). This TCR was sampled from a man aged 25 to 45 in a cohort exposed to, infected with or recovered from COVID-19 (not recorded which). The CDR3 DNA sequence: TGTGCCAGCAGTGGAGGGGCGGGATTGCGGAACAATGAGCAGTTCTTC. Translating gives CASSGGAGLRNNEQFF.